The 17 T cell receptor beta chains presented below share a single source sample, sequenced in a study. TCRdb fed the 5' RACE reads into MiXCR, producing one record per CDR3 protein. The sample has about 54,000 distinct CDR3 sequences; 15% to 20% are singletons. Material: naive CD4+ T cells sorted from blood. Subset described: naive CD4+ T cells, CD4+CD45RA+CD25-. These receptor sequences come from a female donor with breast cancer.

V gene TRBV6-5 combines with J gene TRBJ1-5; D remains unclear. Deletions cut 6 bases from V and 0 bases from J, with 12 bases between. The CDR3 is made up of 15 amino acids. From germline, CDR1 is MNHEY and CDR2 SVGAGI. In DNA, the CDR3 is TGTGCCAGCAGACGAACGAGGATTAGCAATCAGCCCCAGCATTTT. Translating gives CASRRTRISNQPQHF.

V gene TRBV20-1 combines with J gene TRBJ2-7; 9 bases fit TRBD1. This CDR3 has 18 amino acids. In germline, CDR1 is DFQATT, CDR2 SNEGSKA (reference sequence). Trimming removed 2 bases from V and 3 bases from J; junction bases left unmatched: 17. CDR3 DNA: TGCAGTGCTAGACTCCGGGACAGGGCCCTACGGGCCTACTACGAGCAGTACTTC. Translated, it gives CSARLRDRALRAYYEQYF.

This chain links TRBV4-3 with TRBJ1-2; a weak D match, TRBD1 (6 bases). The V gene's germline CDR1 is LGHNA and CDR2 YSLEER. Trimming shortened V by 3 bases and J by 0 bases, and 20 bases separated the two germline ends. This CDR3 is 18 amino acids long. CDR3 sequence: CASSQAITGQYSNYGYTF. As DNA, the CDR3 is TGCGCCAGCAGCCAGGCTATTACTGGACAGTACTCTAACTATGGCTACACCTTC.

This clonotype was recorded a few times. The rearrangement uses TRBV9 and TRBJ2-1, with 8 bases fitting TRBD2. Per germline, CDR1 SGDLS and CDR2 YYNGEE. The CDR3 is 19 residues long. The V gene end was trimmed by 0 bases and the J gene end by 5 bases; junction bases not matched to a gene: 16. The CDR3 DNA follows: TGTGCCAGCAGCGTAGGCCAGGAGCGGGGGCTTTACGTTGACAATGAGCAGTTCTTC. Protein: CASSVGQERGLYVDNEQFF.

J is TRBJ2-1 and V is TRBV15, with TRBD2 matching over 7 bases. J gave up 9 bases and V 0 bases, and 14 bases lay outside the gene matches. This CDR3 has 17 amino acids. Germline-derived CDR1 and CDR2 are LNHNV and YYDKDF (reference sequence). The CDR3 region has the DNA TGTGCCACCAGCAGAGAAATTGTGGGAGGGCCAAGGAGTGAGCAGTTCTTC. Protein sequence: CATSREIVGGPRSEQFF. Full variable domain (outside the CDR3, taken from reference TRBV15 and TRBJ2-1): DAMVIQNPRYQVTQFGKPVTLSCSQTLNHNVMYWYQQKSSQAPKLLFHYYDKDFNNEADTPDNFQSRRPNTSFCFLDIRSPGLGDTAMYLCATSREIVGGPRSEQFFGPGTRLTVL.

This clonotype was found many times. The chain links TRBV20-1 to TRBJ1-2; D call uncertain. Trimming took off 5 bases at V and 5 bases at J, with 15 bases between the two ends. The CDR3 runs 13 residues. The V gene's germline CDR1 is DFQATT and CDR2 SNEGSKA (reference sequence). CDR3 amino acids: CSAETEGGYGYTF. CDR3 DNA sequence: TGCAGTGCTGAGACTGAGGGAGGGTATGGCTACACCTTC.

This clonotype showed up many times. The rearrangement uses TRBV5-1 and TRBJ2-7; 8 bases align to TRBD2. The CDR3 length is 14 residues. The junction had 6 bases not matched to a gene; V was cut back by 4 bases and J by 3 bases. Germline lookup yields CDR1 SGHRS and CDR2 YFSETQ. CDR3 DNA: TGCGCCAGCAGCCCCAGCGGGGGTGACTACGAGCAGTACTTC. This sequence encodes CASSPSGGDYEQYF. Full variable domain (remainder filled in from reference TRBV5-1 and TRBJ2-7): KAGVTQTPRYLIKTRGQQVTLSCSPISGHRSVSWYQQTPGQGLQFLFEYFSETQRNKGNFPGRFSGRQFSNSRSEMNVSTLELGDSALYLCASSPSGGDYEQYFGPGTRLTVT.

CDR3 coding DNA: TGTGCCTTAGAGACAGGGGGCTATACGCAGTATTTT. Translating gives CALETGGYTQYF. This chain joins TRBV30 and TRBJ2-3; TRBD1 aligns across 10 bases. V trimming: 7 bases; J trimming: 7 bases; junction bases outside the gene matches: 5. The germline V gene has CDR1 GTSNPN and CDR2 SVGIG (reference sequence). The CDR3 runs to 12 residues.

This clonotype was seen many times. This chain uses TRBV12-3 or TRBV12-4 with TRBJ2-3, with D unresolved. V shed 2 bases and J shed 6 bases, with 6 bases lying between them. The CDR3 has 12 amino acids. CDR3 region: CASSLYSDTQYF. The CDR3 DNA reads TGTGCCAGCAGTTTATATTCCGATACGCAGTATTTT.

This clonotype was counted a few times. The chain joins TRBV11-2 to TRBJ2-7; D is undetermined. Between the trimmed V and J ends, which lost 4 bases and 0 bases, there was a span of 4 bases. The CDR3 has 12 amino acids. Germline lookup yields CDR1 SGHAT and CDR2 FQNNGV. CDR3 in DNA: TGTGCCAGCAGCTCCCTCTCCTACGAGCAGTACTTC. Protein sequence: CASSSLSYEQYF.

The chain joins TRBV12-3 or TRBV12-4 to TRBJ2-3, with TRBD1 matching 7 bases. Unmatched junction bases numbered 12, after V lost 3 bases and J lost 0 bases. This CDR3 contains 18 residues. The CDR3 here is CASSLLLLGDRSTDTQYF. CDR3 DNA: TGTGCCAGCAGTTTGTTGCTTTTAGGGGACAGAAGCACAGATACGCAGTATTTT.

This clonotype was detected ten times or more. The chain employs TRBV9 and TRBJ1-2; 8 nucleotides line up with TRBD1. V lost 0 bases to trimming and J lost 3 bases; unmatched junction nucleotides: 4. The CDR3 is 15 residues long. The germline gives CDR1 SGDLS, CDR2 YYNGEE. For the CDR3, the DNA is TGTGCCAGCAGCGTAGCCCCGACAGGGGACTATGGCTACACCTTC. It translates to CASSVAPTGDYGYTF.

The rearrangement joins TRBV20-1 to TRBJ2-5, with no clear D. Germline lookup yields CDR1 DFQATT and CDR2 SNEGSKA (reference sequence). Deletions cut 5 bases from V and 0 bases from J, with 13 bases between. The CDR3 covers 14 residues. This CDR3 is CSASSVRDQETQYF. CDR3 DNA sequence: TGCAGTGCTTCCTCCGTTAGAGACCAAGAGACCCAGTACTTC.

The CDR3 nucleotides read TGTGCCAGCAGTCCGGGACAGAGGAACACTGAAGCTTTCTTT. Amino acid sequence: CASSPGQRNTEAFF. The chain uses TRBV28 and TRBJ1-1; 7 positions match TRBD1. This CDR3 contains 14 residues. The V gene's germline CDR1 is MDHEN and CDR2 SYDVKM. The junction had 4 bases not matched to a gene; V was cut back by 5 bases and J by 1 base.

CDR3 amino acids: CASALTGEGGYTF. The CDR3 DNA sequence: TGTGCCAGCGCCCTGACCGGGGAAGGTGGCTACACCTTC. This sequence joins TRBV7-9 and TRBJ1-2; D unclear. The germline V gene has CDR1 SEHNR and CDR2 FQNEAQ (reference sequence). The V and J ends lost 8 bases and 7 bases respectively, with 17 bases between them. This CDR3 is 13 amino acids long.

This clonotype was found a few times. V usage is TRBV6-2 or TRBV6-3 and J usage is TRBJ2-1; D is ambiguous. The CDR3 is 16 residues long. From germline, CDR1 is MNHEY and CDR2 SVGEGT. V lost 5 bases and J 0 bases, leaving 14 bases between the germline ends. The CDR3 is CASSPLYSFSYNEQFF. In DNA form, the CDR3 reads TGTGCCAGCAGTCCCCTATACTCTTTCTCCTACAATGAGCAGTTCTTC.

This clonotype appeared a few times. This rearrangement joins TRBV5-1 to TRBJ2-1, with 9 bases matching TRBD1. Germline CDR1 is SGHRS and CDR2 is YFSETQ. CDR3 length: 16 amino acids. V was clipped by 4 bases and J by 0 bases; unmatched bases: 5. CDR3 sequence (DNA): TGCGCCAGCAGCAGACAGGGGGGAAGCTCCTACAATGAGCAGTTCTTC. Translating it yields CASSRQGGSSYNEQFF.